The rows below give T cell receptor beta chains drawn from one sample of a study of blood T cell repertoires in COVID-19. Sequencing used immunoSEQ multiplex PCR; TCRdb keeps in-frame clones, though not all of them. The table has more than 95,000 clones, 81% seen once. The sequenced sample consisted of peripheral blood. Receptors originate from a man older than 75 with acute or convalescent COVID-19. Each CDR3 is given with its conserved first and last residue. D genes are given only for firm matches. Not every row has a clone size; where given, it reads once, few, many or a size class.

TGTGCCAGCAGCGTAGGAGGGTCTAGTGGCTACACCTTC	CASSVGGSSGYTF	-	-	TRBV9	TRBJ1-2
TGTGCCAGCAGCCAACTTGACAGGAGAGCTTTCTTT	CASSQLDRRAFF	once	-	TRBV3-1/TRBV3-2	TRBJ1-1
TGTGCCAGCAGGGAGACTGTGGGGGCATGGAATGAGCAGTTCTTC	CASRETVGAWNEQFF	-	-	TRBV2	TRBJ2-1
TGTGCCAGCAGTTCGGGACTTCGAGAGACCCAGTACTTC	CASSSGLRETQYF	-	-	TRBV28	TRBJ2-5
TGTGCCAGCAGAATGGGGGGCTCTGGGGCCAACGTCCTGACTTTC	CASRMGGSGANVLTF	few	-	TRBV6-5	TRBJ2-6
TGTGCCAGCAGCTTGGATGACAGTCGACAGCATTTT	CASSLDDSRQHF	-	-	TRBV5-4	TRBJ1-5
TGTGCCAGCAGTTCCGGAGTTGACAGGGGGCTGAACACTGAAGCTTTCTTT	CASSSGVDRGLNTEAFF	-	TRBD1	TRBV5-4	TRBJ1-1
TGTGCCAGCAGGCCTTTCCGACAGGCGAACACTGAAGCTTTCTTT	CASRPFRQANTEAFF	-	-	TRBV28	TRBJ1-1
TGTGCCAGCAAGGGGGACAGCCGCCATGAAGCTTTCTTT	CASKGDSRHEAFF	-	TRBD1	TRBV2	TRBJ1-1
TGTGCCAGCAGCCCCCACCAGGGACTCGCGGGAGTTTACACCGGGGAGCTGTTTTTT	CASSPHQGLAGVYTGELFF	-	TRBD2	TRBV14	TRBJ2-2
TGCAGCGCCGCTTTAGCGGGAGGAATTTACAATGAGCAGTTCTTC	CSAALAGGIYNEQFF	-	TRBD2	TRBV29-1	TRBJ2-1
TGCGCCAGCAGTCAGGACAGGGTGGGGACCCAGTACTTC	CASSQDRVGTQYF	-	TRBD1	TRBV4-1	TRBJ2-5
TGTGCCAGCAGTCAAAGGACAGTAGAAAATGAAAAACTGTTTTTT	CASSQRTVENEKLFF	-	-	TRBV6-2/TRBV6-3	TRBJ1-4
TGTGCCAGCAGTTTCAGACTTAATGGCTACACCTTC	CASSFRLNGYTF	-	-	TRBV12-3/TRBV12-4	TRBJ1-2
TGTGCCAGTAGTCCACGGACAGGATCTTACTCTGGAAACACCATATATTTT	CASSPRTGSYSGNTIYF	few	TRBD1	TRBV19	TRBJ1-3
TGTGCCAGCAGAACGGGAGGCTACGAGCAGTACTTC	CASRTGGYEQYF	-	TRBD2	TRBV6-5	TRBJ2-7
TGTGCCAGCAGTGACCCCAGGGGGAAAGGTCAGCCCCAGCATTTT	CASSDPRGKGQPQHF	-	TRBD1	TRBV28	TRBJ1-5
TGCGCCAGCAGCCGGACAGGGGGTCAGAACTACGAGCAGTACTTC	CASSRTGGQNYEQYF	-	TRBD1	TRBV5-1	TRBJ2-7
TGCGCCAGCAGCTTGACAGGGGACCCTAACACCGGGGAGCTGTTTTTT	CASSLTGDPNTGELFF	-	TRBD1	TRBV5-1	TRBJ2-2
TGCAGCACGGGGGATGGGGGGAGGCAGTTCTTC	CSTGDGGRQFF	-	-	TRBV29-1	TRBJ2-1
TGTGCCAGCAGTGACAGGCCCTACCCCATGAACACTGAAGCTTTCTTT	CASSDRPYPMNTEAFF	-	-	TRBV2	TRBJ1-1
TGCGCCAGCAGCTTGGGTGTTCTCGCGGGAGGCACAGATACGCAGTATTTT	CASSLGVLAGGTDTQYF	-	TRBD2	TRBV5-1	TRBJ2-3
TGTGCCTGGAAGGGACAGGGGTCGGGAAGTGAAGCTTTCTTT	CAWKGQGSGSEAFF	-	TRBD1	TRBV30	TRBJ1-1
TGTGCCAGCAGCTTCTCGACAGGTCAAAGCTATGGCTACACCTTC	CASSFSTGQSYGYTF	-	-	TRBV11-2	TRBJ1-2
TGCGCCAGCAGCTTGGGAGGGTCGAATGAAAAACTGTTTTTT	CASSLGGSNEKLFF	-	-	TRBV5-1	TRBJ1-4
TGTGCCAGCTCACCACCGGGTCAGGATAATTCACCCCTCCACTTT	CASSPPGQDNSPLHF	-	-	TRBV18	TRBJ1-6
TGCGCCAGCAGCCAAGATTCGCAGGGCAGCTATGGCTACACCTTC	CASSQDSQGSYGYTF	-	-	TRBV4-3	TRBJ1-2
TGCGCCAGCAGCCGAGGACTAGCGGGAGGCACAGATACGCAGTATTTT	CASSRGLAGGTDTQYF	once	TRBD2	TRBV4-3	TRBJ2-3
TGTGCCAGCATGGGTCTTTCTCGGGGGACTAGCGCCTCCTACAATGAGCAGTTCTTC	CASMGLSRGTSASYNEQFF	-	TRBD2	TRBV18	TRBJ2-1
TGTGCCAGCAGCTTTAGCAGGGGATCGACAGAAGCTTTCTTT	CASSFSRGSTEAFF	-	-	TRBV11-1	TRBJ1-1
TGTGCCAGCAGCTCCGACGGAGCCGACGGCTACACCTTC	CASSSDGADGYTF	-	-	TRBV3-1/TRBV3-2	TRBJ1-2
TGTGCCAGCTCCGCTCGGGGACTAGCGGGTTATACGCAGTATTTT	CASSARGLAGYTQYF	few	TRBD2	TRBV9	TRBJ2-3
TGTCCCCCCACCCAAGACCCCTCGGGAAACCACGACTACGAGCAGTACTTC	CPPTQDPSGNHDYEQYF	-	-	TRBV3-1/TRBV3-2	TRBJ2-7
TGCAGCGTTGAGGGACAGGGGAAAAACATTCAGTACTTC	CSVEGQGKNIQYF	-	TRBD1	TRBV29-1	TRBJ2-4
TGTGCCAGCAGTTTCAGAGCGGAACAAGAGACCCAGTACTTC	CASSFRAEQETQYF	-	-	TRBV28	TRBJ2-5
TGTGCCAGCAGCTTAGCTGCGGGAAACTACGAGCAGTACTTC	CASSLAAGNYEQYF	-	-	TRBV7-2	TRBJ2-7
TGTGCCAGCAGCTATGGACAGGGACCGCAGTATTTT	CASSYGQGPQYF	-	TRBD1	TRBV7-3	TRBJ2-3
TGTGCCAGCTCACCACCGGTAGAACGAGAGACCCAGTACTTC	CASSPPVERETQYF	-	-	TRBV18	TRBJ2-5
TGTGCTAGTGGTTTGGCTGGGACTATAAATGAGCAGTTCTTC	CASGLAGTINEQFF	-	TRBD2	TRBV12-5	TRBJ2-1
TGTGCCAGCAGCCCACAGGGGAACCGGGACGAGCAGTACTTC	CASSPQGNRDEQYF	-	TRBD1	TRBV3-1/TRBV3-2	TRBJ2-7
TGTGCCATCAGTGCGGAGGGGAAGATCTATGGCTACACCTTC	CAISAEGKIYGYTF	-	-	TRBV10-3	TRBJ1-2
TGTGCCAGCAGTCCTTTGCGAAACAGGGTAAATCAGCCCCAGCATTTT	CASSPLRNRVNQPQHF	-	-	TRBV27	TRBJ1-5
TGTGCCAGCAGCTTAACAGGAAAGACCCAGTACTTC	CASSLTGKTQYF	few	-	TRBV5-8	TRBJ2-5
TGTGCCAGCTCACAACAGGGTCTGAACACTGAAGCTTTCTTT	CASSQQGLNTEAFF	-	-	TRBV18	TRBJ1-1
TGCGCCAGCAGCTTGGAAAGGGCGGGTAACTATGGCTACACCTTC	CASSLERAGNYGYTF	-	-	TRBV5-1	TRBJ1-2